The following is a TCR beta chain sequence with its context. No cognate antigen has been identified for it. These data come from a study of T cells expressing NK-cell markers (dated by TCRdb to about 2020). At the level of the whole study: Three sorted T-cell subsets (CD3+CD56+NKG2C+, CD3+CD56+NKG2C- and CD3+CD56-NKG2C+) from several donors had their TCR beta-chain repertoires profiled. Randomly selected healthy volunteers, three men and five women, were used as the eight sequenced donors. Seven of the eight sequenced donors were HCMV-seropositive and one was HCMV-seronegative. Sequencing of the libraries produced 2 x 150 bp reads on Illumina HiSeq 2000/2500, MiSeq or NextSeq.

The germline V gene provides CDR1 SGHAT and CDR2 FQNNGV. The CDR3 starts with the cysteine, ends with the phenylalanine, and has 14 residues. No DNA sequence is on record. Study-level results and caveats: For six donors, the dominant CD3+CD56+NKG2C+ clonotypes were among the top 10 CD8+ clonotypes and accounted for about 1.0-7.5% of CD8+ T cells. It remained unclear whether the expanded NKG2C-expressing T cell clones were specific for HCMV antigens. Those dominant clonotypes were again the most abundant among CD3+CD56-NKG2C+ cells in a few donors, at roughly 28.3-65%.

HCMV serostatus was determined by detecting HCMV-specific IgG in serum with a commercial ELISA kit. Peripheral blood mononuclear cells were isolated from blood by Ficoll density gradient centrifugation. The instrument given in TCRdb is Illumina HiSeq 2000. 5'RACE template switching, by which a universal primer site and unique molecular identifiers were added, was used to make TCR beta cDNA libraries. Priming for cDNA synthesis came from the TCR beta constant segment, and two successive PCR amplification steps followed. In the paper's pipeline: MIGEC was used to demultiplex reads and group reads by UMI, and MiTCR was used to assemble and quantify clonotypes. To exclude erroneous sequences, any TCR cDNA sequence not supported by at least two reads was discarded. The tcR package was used for downstream repertoire analysis, and clonotypes were matched across fractions by CDR3 nucleotide sequence plus V segment. VDJmatch was used to annotate antigen specificity against VDJdb, with one amino acid substitution in CDR3 permitted. Reprocessed by TCRdb, the reads give a single entry per CDR3 protein sequence, without DNA. In this record, the V and J calls reflect TCRdb's handling and not the investigators' own analysis. The sample table holds about 460,000 distinct CDR3 sequences. The top ten hold under 1.5% of the sample.

The rearrangement combines TRBV11-2 with TRBJ1-2. The clonotype originates from a woman in her 50s in good health. Donor details come from another sample of the same person, matched by shared clones. Sample: blood T cells: a sorted CD56 or NKG2C T cell subset, CD4+ or CD8+ T cells, or bulk PBMC T cells (not recorded which). The CDR3 protein is CASSLERVPLGYTF.